This TCR beta chain was observed in a study of T cells in Graves' hyperthyroidism and ophthalmopathy. Trimming removed 5 bases at V and 4 bases at J, with 11 bases between. The CDR3 sequence is 12 residues long. Germline V gene data show CDR1 as SQVTM and CDR2 as ANQGSEA. Using RNA transcripts as the source, TCR beta CDR3 regions were amplified. The HTBI primer set was used in a first-round RT-PCR of the TCR CDR3. TCRdb processed the multiplex PCR reads anew with MiXCR; each CDR3 protein has one entry. Of 750,000 to 950,000 distinct CDR3 sequences in the sample, around 39% were seen once. The J gene is TRBJ1-1, the V gene TRBV29-1; D may be TRBD1 (5 bases). Sample: blood. The source of this sequence is a man between 18 and 35 years old with Graves' hyperthyroidism. CDR3 residues: CSVHGGATEAFF. The CDR3 coding sequence is TGCAGCGTTCACGGCGGGGCCACTGAAGCTTTCTTT.